A few counts support the clone carrying this T cell receptor (beta chain). Its target is unknown. The CDR3 end shows no conserved phenylalanine or tryptophan, and so a read error is likely. No cell sorting was done before RNA was extracted from the tissue. This non-tumor lung sample came from over 3 cm beyond the tumor edge. The sample is drawn from a study of tumor and adjacent non-tumor tissue in lung cancer. Whole-study context: There were 11 to 12 adenocarcinoma, 2 squamous cell carcinoma and 1 small cell lung cancer cases.

With 4 bases removed from V and 0 bases from J, the gap between germline ends came to 14 bases. The CDR3 has 16 residues. Germline values: CDR1 SGHNT, CDR2 YENEEA. Whole-study results and caveats: TCR diversity was significantly greater in tumor than normal lung tissue.

Three rounds of nested PCR, following a modified ARM-PCR protocol, produced the TCRbeta library. A single record per CDR3 protein comes from TCRdb applying MiXCR to the multiplex PCR reads. The table lists more than 60,000 distinct CDR3 sequences, 75% to 85% of them singletons. The specimen sequenced was distant non-tumor lung tissue. V usage is TRBV11-3 and J usage is TRBJ2-3; D unclear. This TCR was recovered from a man aged 60 to 69 with non-small cell lung cancer. The CDR3 spells CASSSGLPGSTDTQYL. In DNA form, the CDR3 reads TGTGCCAGCAGCTCCGGGCTACCAGGTAGCACAGATACGCAGTATCTT.